The clone carrying this TCR beta chain was counted at least ten times. What it binds is unknown. Per the germline V gene, CDR1 is SGHTA and CDR2 is FQGNSA. The V end lost 4 bases, the J end lost 0 bases, and 10 bases lay between the germline ends. The CDR3 is 15 residues long. The sample belongs to a study of T cell repertoires in cytomegalovirus infection. Across the study: Matching HLA type, along with CMV infection, was indicated by public TCR beta signatures. The study's findings and limits: CMV-specific HLA-C-restricted TCR beta clonotypes dominated the ex vivo response. Pooled public TCR beta family frequency picked out CMV carriers with the relevant HLA.

TCRdb re-called the reads with MiXCR, one entry per CDR3 protein. The top ten clones hold about 16% of a sample with a few hundred thousand distinct CDR3 sequences, less than 9.5% of them seen once. The gene calls are TRBV7-2 and TRBJ1-5, with D uncertain. Sequencing was carried out using PBMCs. This receptor was taken from a human donor in good health (CMV status not recorded). Some clones in this sample may be carry-over from other donors' samples. CDR3 in DNA: TGTGCCAGCAGCTCGTTAGGGAATAGCAATCAGCCCCAGCATTTT. This codes for CASSSLGNSNQPQHF.